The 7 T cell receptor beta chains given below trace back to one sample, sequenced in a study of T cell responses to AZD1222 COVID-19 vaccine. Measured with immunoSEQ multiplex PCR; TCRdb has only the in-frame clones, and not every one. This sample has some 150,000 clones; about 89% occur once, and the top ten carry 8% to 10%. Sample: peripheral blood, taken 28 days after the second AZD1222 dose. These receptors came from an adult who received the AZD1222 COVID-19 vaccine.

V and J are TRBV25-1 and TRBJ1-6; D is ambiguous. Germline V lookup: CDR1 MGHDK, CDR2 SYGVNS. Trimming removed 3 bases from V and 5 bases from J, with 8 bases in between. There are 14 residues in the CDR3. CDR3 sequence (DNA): TGTGCCAGCAGTGACCACAGCAATAATTCACCCCTCCACTTT. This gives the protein CASSDHSNNSPLHF.

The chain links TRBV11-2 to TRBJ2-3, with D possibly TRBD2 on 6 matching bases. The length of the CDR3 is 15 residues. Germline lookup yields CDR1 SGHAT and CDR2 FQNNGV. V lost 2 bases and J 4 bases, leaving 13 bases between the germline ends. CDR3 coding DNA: TGTGCCAGCAGCTTATTCGGGAGCGGAGCAGATACGCAGTATTTT. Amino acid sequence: CASSLFGSGADTQYF.

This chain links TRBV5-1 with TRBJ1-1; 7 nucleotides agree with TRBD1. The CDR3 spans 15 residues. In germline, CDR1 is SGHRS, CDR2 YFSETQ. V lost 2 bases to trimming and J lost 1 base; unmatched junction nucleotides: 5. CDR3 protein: CASSLTGTANTEAFF. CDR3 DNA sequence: TGCGCCAGCAGCTTAACAGGGACAGCGAACACTGAAGCTTTCTTT. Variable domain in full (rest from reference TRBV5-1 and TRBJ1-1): KAGVTQTPRYLIKTRGQQVTLSCSPISGHRSVSWYQQTPGQGLQFLFEYFSETQRNKGNFPGRFSGRQFSNSRSEMNVSTLELGDSALYLCASSLTGTANTEAFFGQGTRLTVV.

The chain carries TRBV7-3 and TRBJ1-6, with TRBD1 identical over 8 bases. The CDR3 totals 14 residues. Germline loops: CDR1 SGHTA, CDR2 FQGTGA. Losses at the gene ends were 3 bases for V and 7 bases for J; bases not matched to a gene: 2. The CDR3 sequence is CASSFDRGNSPLHF. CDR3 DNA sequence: TGTGCCAGCAGCTTTGACAGGGGAAATTCACCCCTCCACTTT.

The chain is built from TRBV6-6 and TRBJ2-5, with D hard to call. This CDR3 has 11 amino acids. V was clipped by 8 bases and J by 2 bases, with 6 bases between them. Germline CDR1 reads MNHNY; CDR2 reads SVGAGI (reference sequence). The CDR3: CASRVQETQYF. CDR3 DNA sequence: TGTGCCAGCCGGGTACAAGAGACCCAGTACTTC.

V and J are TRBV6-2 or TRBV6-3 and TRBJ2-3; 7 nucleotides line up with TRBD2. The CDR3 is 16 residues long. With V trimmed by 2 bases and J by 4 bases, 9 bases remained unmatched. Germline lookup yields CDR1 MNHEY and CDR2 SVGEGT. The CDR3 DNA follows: TGTGCCAGCAGTTACGAGGCGGGAGCTCATCCAGATACGCAGTATTTT. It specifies CASSYEAGAHPDTQYF.

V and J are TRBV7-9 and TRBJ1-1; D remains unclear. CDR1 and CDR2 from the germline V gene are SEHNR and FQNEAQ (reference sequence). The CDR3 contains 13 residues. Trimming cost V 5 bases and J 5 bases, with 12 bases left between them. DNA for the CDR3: TGTGCCAGCAGCCTCCAAACCGGGACTGAAGCTTTCTTT. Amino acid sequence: CASSLQTGTEAFF.